This TCR beta chain was retrieved from a study of Ad26.COV2.S vaccination and SARS-CoV-2 variants. Study details: Ad26.COV2.S was injected intramuscularly once or twice, 56 days apart.

In regard to this clone: No antigen is known for it.

The CDR3 is 12 amino acids. Trimming removed 4 bases from V and 8 bases from J, with 11 bases in between. Germline CDR1 reads LGHDT; CDR2 reads YNNKEL (reference sequence). Stated treatment: some 19 received Ad26.COV2.S at low or high dose, single or two shots; five or six received placebo; per-sample allocation not given. On day 63 after the first injection, vaccine and placebo recipients gave samples. Within Boston, the person who donated was an adult of 18-55 years. Immunization relied on an Ad26 vector, which expressed Wuhan-strain SARS-CoV-2 spike. Study-wide findings and caveats: Spike-specific TCR breadth ran higher among vaccine recipients than placebo recipients.

Profiling relied on immunoSEQ multiplex PCR, and the TCRdb table lists in-frame clones only, not all of them. In the table there are about 680,000 clones, more than 70% of which are singletons. The chain joins TRBV3-1 (or the pseudogene TRBV3-2) to TRBJ1-1; D unresolved. The source is a person between 18 and 65 years old who received the Ad26.COV2.S COVID-19 vaccine or a placebo. This specimen was peripheral blood, taken in a trial of Ad26.COV2.S vaccine versus placebo. The chain's CDR3 is CASSLARAEAFF. The CDR3 bases are TGTGCCAGCAGCCTAGCCCGAGCAGAAGCTTTCTTT.